The sequence of this T cell receptor beta chain was determined in a study of blood T cell repertoires in COVID-19. Assay used: immunoSEQ multiplex PCR; TCRdb lists only in-frame clones, some missing. The sample lists 220,000 or so clones; about 86% were seen once. Looked up from germline, CDR1 is SNHLY and CDR2 is FYNNEI. The CDR3 is 14 residues long. Deletions cut 1 base from V and 5 bases from J, with 11 bases between. The sequence was obtained from a woman between 40 and 50 years old with acute COVID-19. Sequencing used PBMCs or T cells enriched from blood (not recorded which). The genes are TRBV2 and TRBJ1-2; D unclear. CDR3 sequence (DNA): TGTGCCAGCAGTGAAGGGTCCCGAGGGTATGGCTACACCTTC. Its translation: CASSEGSRGYGYTF.